The source of this T cell receptor (beta chain) is a study of cytomegalovirus exposure and HLA in healthy donors (TCRdb year 2017). Study-wide context: In an earlier analysis of several hundred of the donors, 250 to 350 Gb of sequence data and 95 million to 130 million unique TCR beta sequences from roughly 190 million T cells were reported. Both class I and class II loci were covered by HLA typing, at four-digit resolution. In an earlier analysis of a few hundred of the donors, high-throughput TCR beta sequencing was used to judge whether each TCR beta V gene segment behaved as functional or pseudogenic. Among over 350 genotyped donors of the cohort, an average of 235,054 unique TCR beta nucleotide sequences were sequenced per donor, around 20% of them non-productive. Donor age, sex, ethnicity and CMV serostatus were compiled alongside the repertoire data. The study used immunosequencing to profile the T cell repertoires of several hundred subjects and linked those repertoires to cytomegalovirus serostatus. Roughly 300 gigabases of sequencing data and tens of millions of unique TCR sequences were included in an early release covering 550 to 650 HLA-typed donors. A later genetic analysis used genome-wide SNP genotypes for about 65% of the roughly 670 donors, treating that subset as a discovery cohort. A separate validation cohort of roughly 110 different subjects was used in addition to the 666-subject first cohort. The study aimed to test whether signatures of past pathogen exposure could be identified by cataloging public T cell receptors. All discovery cohort repertoires had been generated on a single sequencing platform. About 5 DR-DQ haplotypes were handled as single units for association and clustering, since linkage in the cohort was strong. Of the approximately 400 genotyped donors, more than 75% were placed in the genetic ancestry cluster associated with self-reported Caucasian donors. Typing coverage differed by locus: A, B, C, DRB1 and DQB1 were typed in about 620-640 donors, DQA1 in 522, DPA1 in over 600, and DPB1 in roughly 450. In the later analysis, no new phenotypic data were used to find candidate immune exposures; instead, reliance was placed on TCR beta sequences and their occurrence across donors. The study combined high-throughput TCR immunosequencing, statistical association of individual TCRs with disease status, and machine learning to predict cytomegalovirus infection status. A later analysis re-analyzed previously published TCR beta repertoires from approximately 700 donors and added high-resolution HLA genotyping to study TCR occurrence patterns. Here is what the overall study found, with its caveats: A further reported finding was that TCR beta sequences accurately predicted the HLA-A and HLA-B alleles for most subjects in the first cohort. Broadly in line with IMGT annotations, most TCR beta V segments showed up in productive rearrangements about 90% or about 30% of the time in an earlier analysis of under 700 of the donors. Correlated functional status among segregating V segments might reflect linkage disequilibrium, but an unknown experimental factor could not be ruled out. Sequencing depth was assumed to be roughly uniform across donors in the presence/absence analyses, though that assumption may not hold. The authors suggested that the approach could potentially be extended to other disease states and immunological phenotypes. A group of highly shared sequence variants was considered likely to be a technical artifact of the sequencing pipeline. A later analysis associated about 17,000 TCR beta sequences with specific HLA alleles at a false discovery rate of 0.05. Immune exposure information for the cohort was limited to CMV serostatus. Some IMGT-functional V segments, including TRBV6-2 and TRBV6-3, could not be told apart with the 87-base-pair reads, so those segments were excluded. Compared with the approximately 600-donor mean, donors in an Asian-associated ancestry cluster had fewer N-insertions in productive TCRs, according to a later genetic analysis. In a later genetic analysis, a missense DCLRE1C variant was associated with V-gene and J-gene trimming of TCR beta chains, and the association was replicated in an independent cohort. In both the original and validation cohorts, the classifier was reported to diagnose cytomegalovirus status with high specificity and sensitivity. The cohort was sequenced for TCR beta chains only, and without alpha or paired-chain data the features that could be detected were limited. In a later analysis, HLA-associated TCR beta chains were found to be more clonally expanded and to have lower generation probabilities than equally common non-associated chains. In a later analysis, most CMV-associated TCR beta chains were found to appear HLA-restricted, with HLA associations seemingly driven largely by CMV exposure. Assigning TCR associations to individual alleles was difficult when HLA alleles, especially DR and DQ, strongly co-occurred. Across donors, most TCR sequences were observed very rarely, whereas some public TCRs were present in many individuals. According to a later analysis, TCR association rates differed among HLA loci, with DRB1 alleles showing the most associated TCRs and HLA-C alleles showing the fewest. In the study, 150 to 200 TCR beta chains were listed as associated with cytomegalovirus. Because HLA typing was missing for some donors at each locus, association tests included only the typed subset. A later analysis reported that several top co-occurrence clusters appeared linked to parvovirus B19, influenza, CMV and Epstein-Barr virus. Approximately 18 rarely observed V segments, including chromosome 9 orphons, were excluded from the earlier analysis of some 590 of the donors because counts were too low. In vitro tests confirmed that a few of the cytomegalovirus-associated TCR beta chains recognize cytomegalovirus antigens.

The cohort comprised fewer than 700 healthy bone marrow donors. Cohort members were all nominally healthy when sampled, although unrecorded immune exposures were likely present. The donor tested CMV seropositive and was one of the 289 seropositive cohort members. A peripheral blood sample was provided by each donor, and peripheral blood mononuclear cells were used for TCR beta sequencing. Genomic DNA was extracted from the blood cell samples with the Qiagen DNeasy Blood Extraction Kit. Library construction relied on the immunoSEQ multiplex PCR assay. The multiplex PCR relied on a mix of 60 forward primers for TCR Vbeta segments and 13 reverse primers for TCR Jbeta segments. Amplification of the CDR3 region of rearranged TCR beta genes was performed with a multiplex PCR assay on genomic DNA. Amplified TCR beta libraries were sequenced as 87-base-pair reads on the Illumina HiSeq System. In the paper's pipeline: Across the roughly 700 repertoires, a later analysis counted about 81 million unique TCR beta chains, around 10 million of which were shared by at least two donors. A nearest-neighbor algorithm error-corrected the raw reads and collapsed the reads into unique sequences, merging closely related sequences to remove PCR and sequencing errors. V, D and J gene segments were assigned by aligning CDR3 sequences to IMGT reference sequences. For a sequence to be retained, a match of at least six nucleotides was required to both a V gene segment and a J gene segment. A rearrangement counted as productive if the CDR3 had no stop codons and remained in frame with V and J, and every other rearrangement counted as non-productive. CDR3 was defined according to IMGT convention as the region running from the second conserved V-encoded cysteine to the conserved J-encoded phenylalanine. The earlier analysis of about 610 of the donors excluded any sequence lacking an unambiguous match to a single V gene segment. An earlier analysis of fewer than 650 of the donors classified V segments as functional when productive rearrangements were above 56.7% and as segregating when the standard deviation between donors was above 5%. A statistical classification framework was built for diagnosing cytomegalovirus status from the catalog of TCR beta chain sequences. In a later analysis, TCR nucleotide sequences were compared against IMGT/GENE-DB human TR gene sequences so that V and J genes could be assigned. In a later analysis, CDR3 sequences and most-parsimonious VDJ recombination scenarios were assigned using the TCRdist pipeline. In a later analysis, each TCR beta chain was defined by its CDR3 amino acid sequence together with its V-gene family, and reads lacking a unique V-gene family were excluded. As a way to deal with suspected cross-contamination and a sequencing artifact, a later analysis dropped hundreds of nucleotide sequences that were highly shared and had low generation probability. For each public chain, a later analysis derived a clonal expansion index from normalized ranks of inferred template counts within each repertoire. In a later analysis, generation probabilities were computed using a VDJ recombination model fitted to out-of-frame rearrangements, and the results were checked against IGoR. In a later analysis, hypergeometric tests were used to score TCR-TCR, TCR-HLA and TCR-CMV co-occurrence, with a repertoire-size bias correction applied to TCR pairs. False discovery rates were estimated in a later analysis by permuting HLA or CMV assignments 20 times. In a later analysis, co-occurring TCRs were grouped with DBSCAN, and TCRdist sequence similarity was added when clustering was performed within HLA-allele-positive subsets. Repertoires with fewer than 30,000 or more than 120,000 public chains were left out of co-occurrence clustering, as were a few repertoires with anomalous nucleotide sharing. TCRdb re-hosts the immuneACCESS table, in-frame sequences only. Its copies lack some clones; in the studies checked, an unresolved V gene accounts for under half of them, and the cause for the rest is not known. Clone size and V and J calls were adopted from that table, with D and trimming inferred from the DNA. The sample has 110,000 to 150,000 clones on record, about 80% of them singletons. The top ten constitute 9% to 10% of the sample.

Notes on this clone: The target of this receptor is not known. No clone much larger than this one lies a single base away; base qualities are absent.

The CDR3 holds 13 amino acids from the cysteine to the phenylalanine. Just the 39-base CDR3 DNA is kept, in frame starting at base 1. From a lookup of the germline V gene, CDR1 and CDR2 are SGHDN and FVKESK. V is pared back by 4 bases and J by 10 bases, with 14 bases lying between the germline termini. This TCR derives from a woman aged 60-75 years in good health and CMV-seropositive. Rearrangement joined TRBV14 to TRBJ2-1; the D region possibly corresponds to TRBD2 (6 bases align). The sample was PBMCs. The encoded CDR3 is CASSLLTSGEQFF. The nucleotides are TGTGCCAGCAGCCTCCTTACCAGCGGGGAGCAGTTCTTC.